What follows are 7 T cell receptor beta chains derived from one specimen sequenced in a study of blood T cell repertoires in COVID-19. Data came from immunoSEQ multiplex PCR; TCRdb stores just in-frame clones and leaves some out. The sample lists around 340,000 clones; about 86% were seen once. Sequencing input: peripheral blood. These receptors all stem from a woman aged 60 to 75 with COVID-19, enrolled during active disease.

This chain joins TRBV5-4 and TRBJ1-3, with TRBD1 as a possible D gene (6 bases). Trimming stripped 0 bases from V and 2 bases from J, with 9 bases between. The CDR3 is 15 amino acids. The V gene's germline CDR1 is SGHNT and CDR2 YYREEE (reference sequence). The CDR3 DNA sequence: TGTGCCAGCAGCTTGGGGGGACAAGCTGGAAACACCATATATTTT. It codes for CASSLGGQAGNTIYF.

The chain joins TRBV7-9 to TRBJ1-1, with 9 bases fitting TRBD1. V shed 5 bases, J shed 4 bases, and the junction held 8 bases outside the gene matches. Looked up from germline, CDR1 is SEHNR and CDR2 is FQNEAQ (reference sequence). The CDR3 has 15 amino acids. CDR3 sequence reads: CASSPKTGGVTEAFF. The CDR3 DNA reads TGTGCCAGCAGCCCTAAGACAGGGGGAGTCACTGAAGCTTTCTTT.

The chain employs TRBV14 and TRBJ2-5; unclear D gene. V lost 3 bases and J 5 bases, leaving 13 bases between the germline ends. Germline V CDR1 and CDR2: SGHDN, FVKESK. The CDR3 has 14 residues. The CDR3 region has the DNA TGTGCCAGCAGCCACATTGCCCTGAGGGAGACCCAGTACTTC. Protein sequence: CASSHIALRETQYF.

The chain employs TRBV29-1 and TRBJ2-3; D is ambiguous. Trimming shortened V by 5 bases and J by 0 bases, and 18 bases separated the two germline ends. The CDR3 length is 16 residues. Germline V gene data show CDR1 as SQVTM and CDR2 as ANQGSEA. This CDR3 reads CSVTKSWSISTDTQYF. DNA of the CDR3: TGCAGCGTTACCAAATCGTGGAGTATTAGCACAGATACGCAGTATTTT.

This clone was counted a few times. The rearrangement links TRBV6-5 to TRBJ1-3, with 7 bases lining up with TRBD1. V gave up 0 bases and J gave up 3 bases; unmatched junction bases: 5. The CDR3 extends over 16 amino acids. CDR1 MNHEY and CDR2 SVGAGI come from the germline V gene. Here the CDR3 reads CASSYSNRGDGNTIYF. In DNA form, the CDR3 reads TGTGCCAGCAGTTACTCCAACAGGGGTGATGGAAACACCATATATTTT.

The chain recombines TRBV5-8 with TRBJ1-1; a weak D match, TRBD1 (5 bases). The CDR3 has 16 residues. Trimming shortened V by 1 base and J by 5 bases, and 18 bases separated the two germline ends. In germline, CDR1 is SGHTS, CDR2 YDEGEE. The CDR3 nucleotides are TGTGCCAGCAGCTTGAGGAGGGGAATTCTCTATACTGAAGCTTTCTTT. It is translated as CASSLRRGILYTEAFF.

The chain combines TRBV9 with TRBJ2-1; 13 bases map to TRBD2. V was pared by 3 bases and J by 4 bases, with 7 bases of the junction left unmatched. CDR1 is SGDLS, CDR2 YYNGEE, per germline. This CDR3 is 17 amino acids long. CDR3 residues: CASSEGLAGPPYNEQFF. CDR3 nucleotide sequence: TGTGCCAGCAGCGAGGGACTAGCGGGGCCCCCTTACAATGAGCAGTTCTTC.